This TCR beta chain was captured by sequencing in a study of cytomegalovirus exposure and HLA in healthy donors. General observations from the study: A few CMV-associated chains proved CMV antigen-specific in vitro. TCR beta chains numbering some 160 were designated cytomegalovirus-associated.

From germline, CDR1 is SEHNR and CDR2 FQNEAQ (reference sequence). CDR3 length equals 15 residues. V was shortened by 5 bases and J by 2 bases, with 12 bases between the two germline ends. Comments on this clone: Its antigen remains unknown.

Clones were sequenced by immunoSEQ multiplex PCR, and TCRdb holds only the in-frame ones, with some missing. The sample has 150,000 to 200,000 clones, approximately 81% seen once. A 120-subject validation cohort, separate from the approximately 610-subject first cohort, supplied the donors. This clonotype was sampled from a young man in good health and CMV-seropositive. This chain connects TRBV7-9 to TRBJ1-4, with TRBD1 as a possible D gene (6 bases). Material: PBMCs. CDR3 DNA sequence: TGTGCCAGCAGCGGACGGACAGCTACTAATGAAAAACTGTTTTTT. It specifies CASSGRTATNEKLFF.